The 30 T cell receptor beta chains reported below all come from one sample, sequenced in a study of STAT3 mutations in large granular lymphocyte leukemia. Study-wide points: In T-cell large granular lymphocyte leukemia, about half of patients showed multiple immunodominant subclonotypes.

Generated by immunoSEQ multiplex PCR, the TCRdb table keeps only in-frame clones and is missing some. Of hundreds of clones listed, about 32% were seen once; the top ten hold 67%. What these receptors recognize is not known. Input material: peripheral blood mononuclear cells. The receptors stem from a male patient aged 50 or older with T-cell large granular lymphocyte leukemia. Some clones in this sample may be carry-over from other donors' samples.

Relative to its sample, this clone is large. The gene calls are TRBV10-3 and TRBJ2-3, with a tentative D call TRBD1 (6 bases). The V gene lost 7 bases and the J gene lost 2 bases, with 16 bases spanning the gap. CDR3 length: 15 amino acids. Germline V CDR1 and CDR2: ENHRY, SYGVKD. The DNA of the CDR3 is TGTGCCATCAATAAGAGGGGGATCGACACAGATACGCAGTATTTT. Translated: CAINKRGIDTDTQYF.

V and J are TRBV2 and TRBJ2-2, with D unresolved. The CDR3 consists of 17 residues. Looked up from germline, CDR1 is SNHLY and CDR2 is FYNNEI. V dropped 0 bases and J dropped 5 bases, with 16 bases sitting between them. Here the CDR3 reads CASSEAGSERRTGELFF. The CDR3 bases are TGTGCCAGCAGTGAAGCGGGGTCAGAGCGAAGGACCGGGGAGCTGTTTTTT.

This clone occurred a few times. This chain links TRBV18 with TRBJ1-1; tentatively, D is TRBD1 (5 bases). The CDR3 is 14 residues long. The germline V gene has CDR1 KGHSH and CDR2 LQKENI. V lost 6 bases and J lost 2, with 13 bases in between. The CDR3 region has the DNA TGTGCCAGCTCCACAGCGGGGGGTAACACTGAAGCTTTCTTT. Its protein product is CASSTAGGNTEAFF.

This clone was seen once. The chain joins TRBV5-1 to TRBJ1-2; D is ambiguous. CDR1 and CDR2 from the germline V gene are SGHRS and YFSETQ. V dropped 0 bases and J dropped 7 bases, with 13 bases sitting between them. The CDR3 sequence is 14 residues long. The CDR3 reads CASSLAGREGGYTF. The CDR3 nucleotides are TGCGCCAGCAGCTTGGCCGGAAGGGAGGGTGGCTACACCTTC.

This clone occurred a few times. This sequence joins TRBV25-1 and TRBJ2-5, with TRBD1 identical over 9 bases. This CDR3 contains 14 residues. The junction had 5 bases not matched to a gene; V was cut back by 4 bases and J by 5 bases. CDR1 and CDR2 (germline): MGHDK, SYGVNS. CDR3 sequence: CASSGTGASETQYF. Here the CDR3 DNA reads TGTGCCAGCAGTGGGACAGGGGCCAGCGAGACCCAGTACTTC.

This clone was seen a few times. The genes are TRBV29-1 and TRBJ2-3, with a weak D call TRBD2 (6 bases). Trimming stripped 1 base from V and 3 bases from J, with 11 bases between. Germline CDR1 reads SQVTM; CDR2 reads ANQGSEA. The CDR3 spans 14 residues. CDR3 DNA sequence: TGCAGCGTTGAAGCGGGAGTATGGACAGATACGCAGTATTTT. Translated: CSVEAGVWTDTQYF.

This clone is labeled large (0.1 to 1%). The rearrangement joins TRBV6-4 to TRBJ2-5; tentative D call: TRBD1 (5 bases). Germline loops: CDR1 MRHNA, CDR2 SNTAGT. Trimming pared 5 bases from V and 7 bases from J, leaving 14 bases between. The CDR3 covers 13 residues. The CDR3 sequence is CASSQDIRGTQYF. The CDR3, as DNA: TGTGCCAGCAGTCAGGACATTCGAGGGACCCAGTACTTC.

The chain is built from TRBV18 and TRBJ2-2; TRBD2 matches 7 bases. The V segment lost 1 base and the J segment 3 bases; nucleotides outside the gene matches: 5. The CDR3 runs 16 residues. Germline V gene lookup returns CDR1 KGHSH and CDR2 LQKENI. Written as DNA, the CDR3 is TGTGCCAGCTCACCACACGGGAGGCTGGACACCGGGGAGCTGTTTTTT. Residues: CASSPHGRLDTGELFF.

This clone was counted a few times. This chain uses TRBV5-4 with TRBJ2-7; 7 bases match TRBD1. V shed 3 bases and J 3 bases; nucleotides not matched to a gene: 6. The CDR3 spans 14 residues. The germline CDR1 and CDR2 sequences are SGHNT and YYREEE (reference sequence). CDR3 loop: CASSSSTGNYEQYF. The CDR3 nucleotides read TGTGCCAGCAGCTCCTCGACAGGGAACTACGAGCAGTACTTC.

The chain recombines TRBV30 with TRBJ2-5; D uncertain. V dropped 2 bases and J dropped 2 bases, with 6 bases sitting between them. This CDR3 has 12 amino acids. Germline V gene sequence: CDR1 GTSNPN, CDR2 SVGIG (reference sequence). The chain's CDR3 is CAWSRQQETQYF. The DNA for the CDR3 is TGTGCCTGGAGTAGGCAGCAAGAGACCCAGTACTTC.

This clone is labeled large. The V and J genes are TRBV27 and TRBJ2-3, with D unclear. Germline V gives CDR1 MNHEY, CDR2 SMNVEV (reference sequence). CDR3 length: 12 residues. V was trimmed by 6 bases and J by 4 bases, leaving 8 bases between them. The CDR3: CASSRVADTQYF. In DNA, the CDR3 is TGTGCCAGCAGCCGGGTGGCAGATACGCAGTATTTT.

This clone ranks as large (0.1 to 1%). The chain combines TRBV7-9 with TRBJ2-7; 9 bases map to TRBD1. The CDR3 sequence is 15 residues long. Germline assignment: CDR1 SEHNR and CDR2 FQNEAQ (reference sequence). V was clipped by 5 bases and J by 0 bases; unmatched bases: 5. CDR3 region: CASSPRDRDSYEQYF. The DNA for the CDR3 is TGTGCCAGCAGCCCCCGGGACAGGGACTCCTACGAGCAGTACTTC.

The chain couples TRBV28 to TRBJ1-2; no firm D call. Germline V gives CDR1 MDHEN, CDR2 SYDVKM. V dropped 5 bases and J dropped 4 bases, with 5 bases sitting between them. There are 11 residues in the CDR3. CDR3 protein: CASSVLYGYTF. DNA for the CDR3: TGTGCCAGCAGTGTACTCTATGGCTACACCTTC.

The chain joins TRBV27 to TRBJ2-7; D might be TRBD1 (5 bases). The germline V gene has CDR1 MNHEY and CDR2 SMNVEV (reference sequence). V was pared by 7 bases and J by 5 bases, with 12 bases between. The CDR3 sequence is 12 residues long. CDR3 region: CASTDRRDEQYF. The CDR3 DNA follows: TGTGCCAGCACCGACAGAAGGGACGAGCAGTACTTC.

The J gene is TRBJ2-7, the V gene TRBV12-1. TRBV12-1 is a pseudogene. The CDR3 length is 15 residues. The CDR3 here is CASSPSTYWMGEQYF. Here the CDR3 DNA reads TGTGCCAGCAGCCCGTCGACATACTGGATGGGGGAGCAGTACTTC.

This clone was observed a few times. The chain uses TRBV7-2 and TRBJ2-4; 7 bases are shared with TRBD2. The length of the CDR3 is 14 residues. The ends lost 5 bases at V and 7 bases at J; junction bases unmatched: 8. Per germline, CDR1 SGHTA and CDR2 FQGNSA. CDR3 sequence (DNA): TGTGCCAGCAGCCCTGCGGGAGTCGGGAACATTCAGTACTTC. The encoded protein is CASSPAGVGNIQYF.

This clone was detected a few times. The V gene is TRBV30, the J gene TRBJ2-5, with D hard to call. CDR1 and CDR2 (germline): GTSNPN, SVGIG (reference sequence). V was clipped by 0 bases and J by 6 bases, with 2 bases between them. The CDR3 covers 10 residues. The CDR3 spells CAWSVKTQYF. CDR3 DNA sequence: TGTGCCTGGAGTGTGAAGACCCAGTACTTC. Full variable domain (remainder filled in from reference TRBV30 and TRBJ2-5): SQTIHQWPATLVQPVGSPLSLECTVEGTSNPNLYWYRQAAGRGLQLLFYSVGIGQISSEVPQNLSASRPQDRQFILSSKKLLLSDSGFYLCAWSVKTQYFGPGTRLLVL.

The rearrangement uses TRBV5-1 and TRBJ2-1; D gene unclear. CDR3 length: 11 residues. CDR1 is SGHRS, CDR2 YFSETQ, per germline. V gave up 3 bases and J gave up 10 bases, with 8 bases separating them. CDR3 nucleotide sequence: TGCGCCAGCAGCTATAGTCAGGAGCAGTTCTTC. It specifies CASSYSQEQFF.

This chain connects TRBV18 to TRBJ2-1, with TRBD1 matching over 7 bases. Germline V gene sequence: CDR1 KGHSH, CDR2 LQKENI. The CDR3 consists of 14 residues. The V segment lost 4 bases and the J segment 5 bases; nucleotides outside the gene matches: 5. CDR3 nucleotides: TGTGCCAGCTCACAACAGGGGAATAACAATGAGCAGTTCTTC. Protein: CASSQQGNNNEQFF.

The chain carries TRBV30 and TRBJ1-2; D might be TRBD1 (6 bases). This CDR3 is built from 13 residues. Between the trimmed V and J ends, which lost 7 bases and 2 bases, there was a span of 14 bases. The germline CDR1 and CDR2 sequences are GTSNPN and SVGIG (reference sequence). The CDR3 nucleotides are TGTGCCTCAATACGGGGGGCAAACTATGGCTACACCTTC. Protein product: CASIRGANYGYTF.

V is TRBV13 and J is TRBJ1-1; a possible D gene is TRBD1 (5 bases). Germline V gives CDR1 PRHDT, CDR2 FYEKMQ (reference sequence). Trimming stripped 5 bases from V and 0 bases from J, with 13 bases between. The CDR3 extends over 15 amino acids. CDR3: CASSVAGEMNTEAFF. The CDR3 bases are TGTGCCAGCAGCGTCGCGGGGGAGATGAACACTGAAGCTTTCTTT.

The V gene is TRBV5-1, the J gene TRBJ2-1; D tentatively fits TRBD1 or TRBD2 (5 bases each). The germline gives CDR1 SGHRS, CDR2 YFSETQ. V lost 4 bases, J lost 6 bases, and 11 bases lay in between. The CDR3 contains 13 residues. CDR3 bases: TGCGCCAGCAGCCCCCGAGGGACCAATGAGCAGTTCTTC. This translates into CASSPRGTNEQFF.

The chain links TRBV7-2 to TRBJ2-7, with 11 positions matching TRBD2. The V and J ends lost 1 base and 7 bases, in that order; junction bases with no gene match: 9. CDR3 length: 16 residues. CDR1 and CDR2 from the germline V gene are SGHTA and FQGNSA. The chain's CDR3 is CASSLEGTSGVREQYF. The CDR3 bases are TGTGCCAGCAGCTTAGAGGGGACTAGCGGAGTAAGGGAGCAGTACTTC.

This rearrangement joins TRBV4-3 to TRBJ2-7; 7 bases map to TRBD1. CDR1 and CDR2 (germline): LGHNA, YSLEER. The CDR3 is 18 amino acids. With 1 base clipped from V and 3 bases from J, the junction kept 15 bases outside the gene matches. CDR3 in DNA: TGCGCCAGCAGCCAAGTCGTGTTTGACGGAACAGGGGACTACGAGCAGTACTTC. Translated: CASSQVVFDGTGDYEQYF.

This clone was recorded a few times. The V and J genes are TRBV9 and TRBJ2-7; D possibly uses TRBD1 or TRBD2 (6 bases each). The CDR3 contains 13 residues. Between the trimmed V and J ends, which lost 0 bases and 7 bases, there was a span of 11 bases. Germline V gene sequence: CDR1 SGDLS, CDR2 YYNGEE. The CDR3 DNA sequence: TGTGCCAGCAGCGTAGTGGGGGCGGGAGAGCAGTACTTC. Protein: CASSVVGAGEQYF.

The chain has TRBV7-9 and TRBJ2-7; 9 bases map to TRBD2. CDR1 SEHNR and CDR2 FQNEAQ come from the germline V gene (reference sequence). J lost 3 bases, V lost 1 base, and 4 bases had no gene match. This CDR3 region has 15 residues. DNA of the CDR3: TGTGCCAGCAGCTTAGGGCCAGCGGGAGGCTACGAGCAGTACTTC. Its translation is CASSLGPAGGYEQYF.

V and J are TRBV2 and TRBJ1-4; perhaps TRBD1 as D (6 bases). Looked up from germline, CDR1 is SNHLY and CDR2 is FYNNEI. The length of the CDR3 is 14 residues. V was pared by 3 bases and J by 7 bases, with 12 bases between. The CDR3 DNA sequence: TGTGCCAGCAGTGAGGAACAGGGTTTTGAAAAACTGTTTTTT. Its translation: CASSEEQGFEKLFF.

This clone was seen more than once but under ten times. The chain links TRBV18 to TRBJ2-5; D ambiguous. In germline, CDR1 is KGHSH, CDR2 LQKENI. The CDR3 has 12 residues. V was clipped by 2 bases and J by 3 bases, with 4 bases between them. The CDR3 sequence: CASSPGKETQYF. The CDR3 DNA is TGTGCCAGCTCACCAGGGAAAGAGACCCAGTACTTC.

J is TRBJ1-3 and V is TRBV30; no reliable D call. The CDR3 consists of 13 residues. V lost 2 bases and J lost 0, with 5 bases in between. The germline gives CDR1 GTSNPN, CDR2 SVGIG (reference sequence). CDR3 residues: CAWSKGSGNTIYF. CDR3 DNA: TGTGCCTGGAGTAAGGGCTCTGGAAACACCATATATTTT.

CDR3 sequence: CASSWDRENTEAFF. Written as DNA, the CDR3 is TGTGCCAGCAGCTGGGACAGAGAAAACACTGAAGCTTTCTTT. This sequence joins TRBV5-4 and TRBJ1-1; the match to TRBD1 covers 7 bases. Per germline, CDR1 SGHNT and CDR2 YYREEE (reference sequence). V shed 3 bases and J 2 bases; nucleotides not matched to a gene: 4. This CDR3 is 14 amino acids long.